Detailed here is one T cell receptor beta chain. The target antigen is unknown. This sample was included in a study of cytomegalovirus exposure and HLA in healthy donors. Study observations and caveats: TCR beta V- and J-gene trimming, according to a later analysis, was linked to a missense DCLRE1C variant.

Primers for the PCR totalled 60 Vbeta and 13 Jbeta. Sequencing used immunoSEQ multiplex PCR; TCRdb keeps in-frame clones, though not all of them. Of about 110,000 clones in the sample, approximately 82% were seen once. Donors in the study were healthy people who gave bone marrow. The source of this sequence is a young man in good health and CMV-seropositive. The sample taken for sequencing was PBMCs.

The CDR3 DNA reads TGTGCCAGCAGTTACGGTCAGGGGGCAGGGGTGGATACGCAGTATTTT. Amino acid sequence: CASSYGQGAGVDTQYF. The V gene is TRBV6-5, the J gene TRBJ2-3; 8 positions agree with TRBD1. The CDR3 is made up of 16 amino acids. V dropped 2 bases and J dropped 6; count of bases not matched to a gene: 10. Germline CDR1 MNHEY, CDR2 SVGAGI.